The table lists the clone carrying this T cell receptor beta chain with a few counts. Sequencing was performed with immunoSEQ multiplex PCR; in TCRdb, only in-frame clones are kept and a portion is missing. The sample has roughly 500,000 clones, around 74% seen once. This CDR3 has 18 amino acids. V was clipped by 5 bases and J by 0 bases, with 20 bases between them. The germline V gene has CDR1 SGHDN and CDR2 FVKESK. The sample comes from a study of shared clonotypes between healthy human individuals. The TCR originated in a woman between 35 and 50 years old in good health. Some clones in this sample may be carry-over from other donors' samples. Sequencing used PBMCs. The chain combines TRBV14 with TRBJ2-4; possibly TRBD1 or TRBD2 for D (5 bases each). The CDR3 region has the DNA TGTGCCAGCAGCAAAAGAGTAAGGGACCGTCTAGCCAAAAACATTCAGTACTTC. It yields the protein CASSKRVRDRLAKNIQYF.